The clone carrying this T cell receptor beta chain was seen only a few times. Its antigen is unidentified. The germline CDR1 and CDR2 sequences are DFQATT and SNEGSKA (reference sequence). V trimming: 8 bases; J trimming: 7 bases; junction bases outside the gene matches: 5. The CDR3 length is 12 residues. This sample was taken from a study of blood T cells in healthy people across ages. Study results and caveats: CMV infection status of these donors was not known.

Alongside a J-beta primer mix, a sample-barcoded 5' primer served in a second PCR lasting about 7 to 12 cycles. TCRdb re-called the 5' RACE reads through MiXCR, storing one row per CDR3 protein. The sample yields over a million distinct CDR3 sequences, approximately 43% seen once. Specimen: blood. The clonotype originates from a woman under 30 in good health. The V and J genes are TRBV20-1 and TRBJ2-5; 12 nucleotides match TRBD2. For the CDR3, the DNA is TGCAGTTTAGGACTAGCGGGAACGACCCAGTACTTC. It encodes CSLGLAGTTQYF.